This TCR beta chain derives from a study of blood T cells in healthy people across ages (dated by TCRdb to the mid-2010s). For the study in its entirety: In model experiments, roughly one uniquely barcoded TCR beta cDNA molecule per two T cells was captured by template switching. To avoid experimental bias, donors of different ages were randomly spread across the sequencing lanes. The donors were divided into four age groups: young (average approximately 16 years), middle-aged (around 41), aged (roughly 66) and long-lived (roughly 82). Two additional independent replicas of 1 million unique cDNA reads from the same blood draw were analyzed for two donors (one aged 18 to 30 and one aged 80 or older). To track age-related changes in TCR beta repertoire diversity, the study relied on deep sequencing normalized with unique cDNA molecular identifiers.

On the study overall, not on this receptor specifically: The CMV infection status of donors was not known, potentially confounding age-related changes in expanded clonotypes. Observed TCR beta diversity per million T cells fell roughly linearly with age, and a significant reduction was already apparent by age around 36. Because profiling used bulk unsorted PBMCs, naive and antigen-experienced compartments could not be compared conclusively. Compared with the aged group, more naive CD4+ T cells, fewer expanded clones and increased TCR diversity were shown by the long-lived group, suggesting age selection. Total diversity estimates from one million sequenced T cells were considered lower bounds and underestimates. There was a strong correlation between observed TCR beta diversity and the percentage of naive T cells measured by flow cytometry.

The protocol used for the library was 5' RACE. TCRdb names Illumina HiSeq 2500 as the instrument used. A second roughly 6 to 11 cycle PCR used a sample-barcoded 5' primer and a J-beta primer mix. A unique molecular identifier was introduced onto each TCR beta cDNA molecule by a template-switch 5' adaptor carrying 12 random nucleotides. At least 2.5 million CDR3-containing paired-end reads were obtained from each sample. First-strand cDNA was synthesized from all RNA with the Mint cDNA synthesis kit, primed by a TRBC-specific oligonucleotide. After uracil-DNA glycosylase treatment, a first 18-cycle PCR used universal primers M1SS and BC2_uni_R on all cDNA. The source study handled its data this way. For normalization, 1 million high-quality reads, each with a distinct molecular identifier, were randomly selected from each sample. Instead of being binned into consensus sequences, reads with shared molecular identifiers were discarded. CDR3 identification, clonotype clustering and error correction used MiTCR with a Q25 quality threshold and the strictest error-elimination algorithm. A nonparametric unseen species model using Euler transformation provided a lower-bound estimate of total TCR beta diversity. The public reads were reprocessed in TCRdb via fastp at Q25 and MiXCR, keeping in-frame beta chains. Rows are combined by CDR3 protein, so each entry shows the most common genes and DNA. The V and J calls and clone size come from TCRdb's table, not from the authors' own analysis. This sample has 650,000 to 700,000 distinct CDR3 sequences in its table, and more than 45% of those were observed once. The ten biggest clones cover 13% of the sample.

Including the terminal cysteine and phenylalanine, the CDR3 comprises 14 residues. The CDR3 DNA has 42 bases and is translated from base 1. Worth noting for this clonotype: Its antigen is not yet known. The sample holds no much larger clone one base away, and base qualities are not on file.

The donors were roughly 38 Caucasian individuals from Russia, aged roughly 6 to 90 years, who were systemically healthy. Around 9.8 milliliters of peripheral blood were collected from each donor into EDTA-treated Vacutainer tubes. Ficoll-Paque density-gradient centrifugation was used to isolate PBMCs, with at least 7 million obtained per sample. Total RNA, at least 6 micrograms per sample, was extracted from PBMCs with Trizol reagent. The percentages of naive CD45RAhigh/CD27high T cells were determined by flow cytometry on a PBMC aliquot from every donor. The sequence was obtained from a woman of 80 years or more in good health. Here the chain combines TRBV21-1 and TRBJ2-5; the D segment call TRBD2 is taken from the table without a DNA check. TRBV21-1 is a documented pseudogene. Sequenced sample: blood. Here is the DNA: TGTGCCAGCAGAGGCCGGAGGGCCAGGGAGACCCAGTACTTC. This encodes CASRGRRARETQYF.